The 21 T cell receptor beta chains in this list originate from one sample, sequenced in a study of beta chain features in type 1 diabetes. General study results and limits: Patients with Type 1 diabetes showed moderately but significantly shorter TCRB CDR3s in all four CD4+ subsets.

No antigen has been assigned to these receptors. cDNA synthesis used the whole RNA isolate, giving expressed TCRB sequences. Repertoires were generated with immunoSEQ multiplex PCR, while TCRdb's copy carries only in-frame clones and drops some. The sample records hundreds of thousands of clones, around 15% being singletons. The sample was naive CD4+ T cells from blood. Source of these receptors: a man aged 18 to 29 with type 1 diabetes.

This clone was counted between two and nine times. The chain carries TRBV28 and TRBJ2-5; D perhaps matches TRBD2 (6 bases). Germline-derived CDR1 and CDR2 are MDHEN and SYDVKM. V was cut by 4 bases and J by 4 bases, with 16 bases left in between. The CDR3 has 15 amino acids. The CDR3 DNA reads TGTGCCAGCAGTTCCCCGGGAGCCCGATCAGAGACCCAGTACTTC. Protein product: CASSSPGARSETQYF.

This rearrangement joins TRBV6-6 to TRBJ2-7, with 7 bases identical to TRBD2. The CDR3 sequence is 13 residues long. The trim removed 11 bases at V and 2 bases at J, leaving 9 bases unmatched. CDR1 and CDR2 (germline): MNHNY, SVGAGI (reference sequence). CDR3: CAASGTTPYEQYF. In DNA form, the CDR3 reads TGTGCCGCGTCAGGGACTACCCCCTACGAGCAGTACTTC.

This rearrangement joins TRBV6-6 to TRBJ2-4; TRBD1 matches 10 bases. This CDR3 contains 16 residues. Germline values: CDR1 MNHNY, CDR2 SVGAGI (reference sequence). V was pared by 6 bases and J by 1 base, with 6 bases of the junction left unmatched. This CDR3 reads CASRRQGAEAKNIQYF. The CDR3 nucleotides are TGTGCCAGCAGAAGACAGGGGGCGGAGGCCAAAAACATTCAGTACTTC.

This clone was found a few times. The V gene is TRBV7-2, the J gene TRBJ1-2; D unresolved. Per germline, CDR1 SGHTA and CDR2 FQGNSA. Trimming took 4 bases from V and 2 from J, leaving 5 bases between them. The CDR3 is made up of 12 amino acids. The CDR3 bases are TGTGCCAGCAGCTACCGAAACTATGGCTACACCTTC. Residues: CASSYRNYGYTF.

J is TRBJ2-5 and V is TRBV10-3, with D possibly being TRBD2 (6 bases). Germline V gene lookup returns CDR1 ENHRY and CDR2 SYGVKD. Trimming pared 7 bases from V and 5 bases from J, leaving 20 bases between. This CDR3 is 15 amino acids long. CDR3 coding DNA: TGTGCCATCACGAGGTCCCTGGGGGGAGTGGAGACCCAGTACTTC. It encodes CAITRSLGGVETQYF.

This clone was seen a handful of times. This rearrangement joins TRBV27 to TRBJ2-7, with TRBD2 as a possible D gene (5 bases). The V end lost 2 bases, the J end lost 2 bases, and 10 bases lay between the germline ends. CDR3 length: 14 amino acids. Germline loops: CDR1 MNHEY, CDR2 SMNVEV (reference sequence). CDR3 region: CASSLEGRTYEQYF. The CDR3 DNA reads TGTGCCAGCAGTTTAGAGGGCAGGACCTACGAGCAGTACTTC.

The chain carries TRBV5-1 and TRBJ1-5; 8 bases map to TRBD1. The CDR3 is made up of 14 amino acids. V gave up 2 bases and J gave up 7 bases; unmatched junction bases: 5. Germline V gene data show CDR1 as SGHRS and CDR2 as YFSETQ. The CDR3: CASSFSGGEQPQHF. The CDR3 nucleotides are TGCGCCAGCAGCTTTTCAGGGGGCGAACAGCCCCAGCATTTT.

The rearrangement uses TRBV27 and TRBJ2-7; maybe TRBD2 (6 bases). Germline V gene lookup returns CDR1 MNHEY and CDR2 SMNVEV (reference sequence). The V end lost 6 bases, the J end lost 0 bases, and 9 bases lay between the germline ends. The CDR3 runs to 13 residues. The CDR3 DNA reads as TGTGCCAGCAGCAGTAGCGGCTCCTACGAGCAGTACTTC. Translating it yields CASSSSGSYEQYF.

V is TRBV5-4 and J is TRBJ1-1; D call uncertain. V lost 5 bases and J 1 base, leaving 12 bases between the germline ends. The CDR3 sequence is 14 residues long. Germline CDR1 SGHNT, CDR2 YYREEE (reference sequence). CDR3 coding DNA: TGTGCCAGCAGGGAGTTACGGCAGAACACTGAAGCTTTCTTT. Its protein product is CASRELRQNTEAFF.

CDR3: CASSLGLQGGVTEAFF. The CDR3 coding sequence is TGTGCCAGCAGCTTGGGGCTACAGGGAGGGGTGACTGAAGCTTTCTTT. The chain employs TRBV5-4 and TRBJ1-1; tentatively, D is TRBD1 (6 bases). Germline values: CDR1 SGHNT, CDR2 YYREEE (reference sequence). The V end was cut by 0 bases, the J end by 5 bases, with 17 bases between. This CDR3 is built from 16 residues. Full variable domain (remainder filled in from reference TRBV5-4 and TRBJ1-1): ETGVTQSPTHLIKTRGQQVTLRCSSQSGHNTVSWYQQALGQGPQFIFQYYREEENGRGNFPPRFSGLQFPNYSSELNVNALELDDSALYLCASSLGLQGGVTEAFFGQGTRLTVV.

The chain recombines TRBV5-1 with TRBJ2-5; possibly TRBD2 for D (5 bases). CDR1 and CDR2 from the germline V gene are SGHRS and YFSETQ. The CDR3 is 12 amino acids. Trimming cost V 2 bases and J 7 bases, with 9 bases left between them. The CDR3 sequence: CASSLDRGTQYF. The CDR3 DNA reads as TGCGCCAGCAGCTTAGATCGGGGGACCCAGTACTTC.

This clone has more than one count but fewer than ten. V gene TRBV30 combines with J gene TRBJ2-5; no clear D gene. The V and J ends lost 5 bases and 2 bases respectively, with 12 bases between them. Germline V gene sequence: CDR1 GTSNPN, CDR2 SVGIG (reference sequence). The CDR3 totals 13 residues. DNA for the CDR3: TGTGCCTGGGCCCTAGTTCTTCAAGAGACCCAGTACTTC. This translates into CAWALVLQETQYF.

This clone was recorded a few times. The gene calls are TRBV28 and TRBJ1-4, with no clear D. V was trimmed by 5 bases and J by 4 bases, leaving 11 bases between them. CDR1 and CDR2 from the germline V gene are MDHEN and SYDVKM. CDR3 length equals 14 residues. DNA for the CDR3: TGTGCCAGCAGTCTACCTCAGCGTAATGAAAAACTGTTTTTT. This sequence encodes CASSLPQRNEKLFF.

V is TRBV5-1 and J is TRBJ1-6; the D gene is possibly TRBD1 (5 bases). The CDR3 has 12 residues. Per germline, CDR1 SGHRS and CDR2 YFSETQ. The germline V and J ends were trimmed by 2 bases and 15 bases, with 12 bases remaining between them. This CDR3 is CASSFSQGILHF. In DNA form, the CDR3 reads TGCGCCAGCAGCTTTAGCCAGGGAATCCTCCACTTT.

This clone came up a few times. The chain links TRBV5-1 to TRBJ2-5; the match to TRBD1 covers 8 bases. The closer fit of TRBJ2-7 to the DNA end suggests the J call may be wrong. Germline V lookup: CDR1 SGHRS, CDR2 YFSETQ. CDR3 length: 15 residues. CDR3 bases: TGCGCCAGCAGCCCAGCGGACAGGGCGTCCTACGAGCAGTACTTC. Protein product: CASSPADRASYEQYF.

The chain uses TRBV2 and TRBJ2-3; unclear D gene. The length of the CDR3 is 12 residues. V was shortened by 3 bases and J by 5 bases, with 6 bases between the two germline ends. Germline V gene lookup returns CDR1 SNHLY and CDR2 FYNNEI. CDR3 loop: CASSDDLDTQYF. Here the CDR3 DNA reads TGTGCCAGCAGTGATGATTTAGATACGCAGTATTTT.

The chain is built from TRBV29-1 and TRBJ1-2, with 7 bases that match TRBD1. Trimming cost V 0 bases and J 7 bases; bases outside gene matches: 11. Germline V gene sequence: CDR1 SQVTM, CDR2 ANQGSEA. The CDR3 runs to 15 residues. This CDR3 is CSVEDRGDRLGGYTF. The CDR3 DNA sequence: TGCAGCGTTGAAGATCGCGGGGACAGACTGGGTGGCTACACCTTC.

This clone was seen a few times. This rearrangement joins TRBV7-9 to TRBJ2-7; tentative D call: TRBD1 (6 bases). Trimming shortened V by 4 bases and J by 4 bases, and 11 bases separated the two germline ends. This CDR3 has 13 residues. Germline V gene sequence: CDR1 SEHNR, CDR2 FQNEAQ (reference sequence). DNA for the CDR3: TGTGCCAGCAGCTCAAGGACAGCATACGAGCAGTACTTC. Translation: CASSSRTAYEQYF.

This clone was picked up a small number of times. This sequence joins TRBV15 and TRBJ2-7, with 8 bases that match TRBD2. Trimming at V came to 2 bases and at J to 1 base, leaving 4 bases not matched to a gene. Germline-derived CDR1 and CDR2 are LNHNV and YYDKDF (reference sequence). CDR3 length: 15 residues. The CDR3 region is CATSRILAVSYEQYF. The CDR3 bases are TGTGCCACCAGCAGAATACTAGCGGTATCCTACGAGCAGTACTTC.

This clone showed up just a few times. The chain is built from TRBV28 and TRBJ2-2, with D perhaps matching TRBD2 (5 bases). Trimming took 6 bases from V and 6 from J, leaving 5 bases between them. Germline-derived CDR1 and CDR2 are MDHEN and SYDVKM. This CDR3 is built from 11 residues. Here the CDR3 reads CASRGAGELFF. The CDR3 coding sequence is TGTGCCAGCAGGGGAGCCGGGGAGCTGTTTTTT.

The table lists this clone with a few counts. The rearrangement links TRBV6-1 to TRBJ1-5; unclear D gene. The CDR3 is 14 residues long. Germline CDR1 MNHNS, CDR2 SASEGT. Trimming cost V 7 bases and J 0 bases, with 10 bases left between them. Here the CDR3 reads CASTGRPSNQPQHF. The CDR3 coding sequence is TGTGCCAGCACCGGGAGGCCTAGCAATCAGCCCCAGCATTTT.